This entry lists 2 T cell receptor beta chains sequenced from one sample in a study of human T cells and chemical hapten exposure. Time point meaning: pre-sensitization, week 0. Treatment defined: therapeutic diphenylcyclopropenone sensitization with weekly scalp DPC. TCRdb processed the RACE reads anew with MiXCR; each CDR3 protein has one entry. The repertoire includes some 330,000 distinct CDR3 sequences, over 5% of them detected once, and about 7.7% sits in the top ten. This specimen consisted of whole blood, obtained in connection with sensitization to the hapten diphenylcyclopropenone (DPC). These receptors all come from a woman between 18 and 29 years old with alopecia areata. Some clones in this sample may be carry-over from other donors' samples.

This clonotype was counted a few times. The DNA for the CDR3 is TGCGCCAGCAGCCAACCCGTGGGCACCGGGGAGCTGTTTTTT. Amino acids: CASSQPVGTGELFF. The genes are TRBV4-1 and TRBJ2-2; D not resolved. Germline assignment: CDR1 MGHRA and CDR2 YSYEKL. V lost 2 bases, J lost 4 bases, and 8 bases lay in between. The length of the CDR3 is 14 residues.

This clonotype was picked up a small number of times. For the CDR3, the DNA is TGTGCCAGCAGCCGCATCGGGACAGGGGGCGAAAAACTGTTTTTT. The encoded protein is CASSRIGTGGEKLFF. The chain couples TRBV6-5 to TRBJ1-4; 12 nucleotides agree with TRBD1. The CDR3 consists of 15 residues. Unmatched junction bases numbered 7, after V lost 6 bases and J lost 8 bases. CDR1 is MNHEY and CDR2 is SVGAGI in the germline V gene.